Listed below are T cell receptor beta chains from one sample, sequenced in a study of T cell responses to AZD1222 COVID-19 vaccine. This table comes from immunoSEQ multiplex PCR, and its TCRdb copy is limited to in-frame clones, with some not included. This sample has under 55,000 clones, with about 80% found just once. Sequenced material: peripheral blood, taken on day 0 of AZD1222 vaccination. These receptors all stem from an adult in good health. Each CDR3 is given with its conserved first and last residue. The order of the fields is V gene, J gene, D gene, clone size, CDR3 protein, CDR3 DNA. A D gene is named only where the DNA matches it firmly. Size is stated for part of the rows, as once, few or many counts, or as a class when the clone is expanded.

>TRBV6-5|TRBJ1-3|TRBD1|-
CASRIDRGPGNTIYF
TGTGCCAGCAGGATAGACAGGGGGCCTGGAAACACCATATATTTT
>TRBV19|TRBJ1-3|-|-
CASRVDPSSGNTIYF
TGTGCCAGTAGAGTCGACCCAAGCTCTGGAAACACCATATATTTT
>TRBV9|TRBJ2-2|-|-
CASSVVGGTGELFF
TGTGCCAGCAGCGTTGTTGGGGGAACCGGGGAGCTGTTTTTT
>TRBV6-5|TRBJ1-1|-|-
CASTPNWVNTEAFF
TGTGCCAGCACCCCCAACTGGGTAAACACTGAAGCTTTCTTT
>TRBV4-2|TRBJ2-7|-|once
CASSQDRQSYEQYF
TGTGCCAGCAGCCAAGATAGGCAGAGCTACGAGCAGTACTTC
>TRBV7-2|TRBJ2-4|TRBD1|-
CASSLVPGTAILSNIQYF
TGTGCCAGCAGCTTAGTTCCAGGGACAGCCATTCTATCGAACATTCAGTACTTC
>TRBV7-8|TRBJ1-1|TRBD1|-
CASSSIPRGGANTEAFF
TGTGCCAGCAGCTCTATCCCAAGAGGGGGCGCGAACACTGAAGCTTTCTTT
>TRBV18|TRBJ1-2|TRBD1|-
CASSPDGTALYGYTF
TGTGCCAGCTCACCAGACGGGACAGCCCTCTATGGCTACACCTTC
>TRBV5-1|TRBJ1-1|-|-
CASSLYGGNTEAFF
TGCGCCAGCAGCTTGTACGGCGGGAACACTGAAGCTTTCTTT
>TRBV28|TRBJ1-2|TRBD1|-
CASSLTGTGLYGYTF
TGTGCCAGCAGTTTGACGGGGACAGGTCTCTATGGCTACACCTTC
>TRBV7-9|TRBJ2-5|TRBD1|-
CASSSGGLRETQYF
TGTGCCAGCAGCTCAGGGGGCCTAAGGGAGACCCAGTACTTC
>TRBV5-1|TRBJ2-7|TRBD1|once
CASSLVDRGPYEQYF
TGCGCCAGCAGCTTGGTGGACAGGGGTCCCTACGAGCAGTACTTC
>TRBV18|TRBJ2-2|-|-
CASSPPGQRGELFF
TGTGCCAGCTCACCACCTGGACAGCGCGGGGAGCTGTTTTTT
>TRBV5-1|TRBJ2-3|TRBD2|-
CASSPGLAGGGDTQYF
TGCGCCAGCAGCCCGGGACTAGCGGGAGGAGGGGATACGCAGTATTTT
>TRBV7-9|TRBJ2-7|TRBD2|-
CASSPSGIPTYEQYF
TGTGCCAGCAGTCCTAGCGGCATACCAACCTACGAGCAGTACTTC
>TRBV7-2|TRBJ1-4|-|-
CASSPGSANEKLFF
TGTGCCAGCAGCCCCGGGAGTGCTAATGAAAAACTGTTTTTT
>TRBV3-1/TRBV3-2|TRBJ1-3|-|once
CASSPIRGSGNTIYF
TGTGCCAGCAGCCCGATCCGTGGCTCTGGAAACACCATATATTTT
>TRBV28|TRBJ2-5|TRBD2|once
CASSSGGLAGETQYF
TGTGCCAGCAGTTCAGGCGGGCTAGCGGGAGAGACCCAGTACTTC
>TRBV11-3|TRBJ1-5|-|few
CASSLDERGNQPQHF
TGTGCCAGCAGCTTAGATGAGAGAGGCAATCAGCCCCAGCATTTT
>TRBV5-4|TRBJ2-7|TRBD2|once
CASKLRGGDYEQYF
TGTGCCAGCAAGCTTCGGGGGGGAGACTACGAGCAGTACTTC
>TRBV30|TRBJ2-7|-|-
CAWSRKTRQSYEQYF
TGTGCCTGGAGCCGAAAGACCCGACAGTCCTACGAGCAGTACTTC